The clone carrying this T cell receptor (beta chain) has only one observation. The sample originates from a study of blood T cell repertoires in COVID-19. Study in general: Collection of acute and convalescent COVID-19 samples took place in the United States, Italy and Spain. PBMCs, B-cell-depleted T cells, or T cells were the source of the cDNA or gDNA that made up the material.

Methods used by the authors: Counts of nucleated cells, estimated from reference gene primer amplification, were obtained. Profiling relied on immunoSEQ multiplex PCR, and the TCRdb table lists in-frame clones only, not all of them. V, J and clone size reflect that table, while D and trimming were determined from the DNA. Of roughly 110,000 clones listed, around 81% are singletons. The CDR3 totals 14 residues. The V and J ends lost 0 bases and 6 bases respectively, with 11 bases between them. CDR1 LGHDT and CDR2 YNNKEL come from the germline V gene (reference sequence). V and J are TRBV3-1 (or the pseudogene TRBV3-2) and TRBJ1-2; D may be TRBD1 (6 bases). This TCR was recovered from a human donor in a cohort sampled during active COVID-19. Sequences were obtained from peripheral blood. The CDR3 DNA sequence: TGTGCCAGCAGCCAAGATAACAGGGTCAATGGCTACACCTTC. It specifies CASSQDNRVNGYTF.